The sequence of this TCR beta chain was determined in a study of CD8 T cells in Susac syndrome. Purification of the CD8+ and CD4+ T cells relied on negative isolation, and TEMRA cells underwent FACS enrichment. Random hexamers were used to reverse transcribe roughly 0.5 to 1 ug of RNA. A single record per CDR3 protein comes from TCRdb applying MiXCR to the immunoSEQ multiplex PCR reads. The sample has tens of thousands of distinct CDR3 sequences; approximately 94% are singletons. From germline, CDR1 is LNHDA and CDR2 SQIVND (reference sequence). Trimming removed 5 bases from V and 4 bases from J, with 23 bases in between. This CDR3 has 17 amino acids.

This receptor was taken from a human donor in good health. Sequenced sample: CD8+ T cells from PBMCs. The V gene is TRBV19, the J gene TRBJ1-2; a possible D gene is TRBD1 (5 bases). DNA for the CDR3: TGTGCCAGTAGTCCCTGGGTCGAGGGGCCCGGTGTCTATGGCTACACCTTC. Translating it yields CASSPWVEGPGVYGYTF.